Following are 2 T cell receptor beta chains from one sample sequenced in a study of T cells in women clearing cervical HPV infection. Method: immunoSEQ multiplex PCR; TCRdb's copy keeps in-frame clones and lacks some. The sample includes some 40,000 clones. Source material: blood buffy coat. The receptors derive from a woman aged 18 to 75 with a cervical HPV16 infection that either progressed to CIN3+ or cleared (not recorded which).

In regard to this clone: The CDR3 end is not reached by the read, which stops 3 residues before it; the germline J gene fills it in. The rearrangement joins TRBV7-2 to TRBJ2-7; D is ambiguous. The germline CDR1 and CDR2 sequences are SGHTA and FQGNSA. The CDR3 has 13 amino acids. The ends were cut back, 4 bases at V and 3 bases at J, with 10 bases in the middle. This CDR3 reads CASSSTIGYEQYF. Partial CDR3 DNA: TGTGCCAGCAGCTCAACTATAGGCTACGAG. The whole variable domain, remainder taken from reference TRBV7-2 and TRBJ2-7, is GAGVSQSPSNKVTEKGKDVELRCDPISGHTALYWYRQSLGQGLEFLIYFQGNSAPDKSGLPSDRFSAERTGGSVSTLTIQRTQQEDSAVYLCASSSTIGYEQYFGPGTRLTVT.

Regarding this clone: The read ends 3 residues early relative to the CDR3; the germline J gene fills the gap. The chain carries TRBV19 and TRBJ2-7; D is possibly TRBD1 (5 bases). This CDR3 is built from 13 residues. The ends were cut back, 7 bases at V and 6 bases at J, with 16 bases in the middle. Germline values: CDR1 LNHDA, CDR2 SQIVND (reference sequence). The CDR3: CASTGPNTAEQYF. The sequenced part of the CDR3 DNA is TGTGCCAGTACAGGGCCCAATACCGCCGAG.